These 5 T cell receptor beta chains came from one sample sequenced in a study of tumor-infiltrating lymphocytes in primary liver carcinoma. Both RNA and DNA were isolated together from about 19-30 mg of bulk tissue that had not been sorted. Total RNA (roughly 550 ng) served as template for TCR beta cDNA synthesis primed by a constant-region primer. Libraries covering TCR beta were generated through three nested multiplex PCR rounds (using a slightly modified ARM-PCR). Amplification in the first two PCR rounds was performed using TRBV1-TRBV30 forward primers and a C-beta reverse primer for around 10 cycles each. TCRdb ran MiXCR on the multiplex PCR reads and lists one entry per CDR3 protein. The table lists roughly 22,000 distinct CDR3 sequences, approximately 80% of them singletons. What was sequenced was liver tumor tissue from sampling region 2. Indicated subset: tumor region T2, inferior pole. These receptors all stem from a woman aged 25 to 45 with primary liver carcinoma and hepatitis B virus infection.

As concerns this clonotype: No conserved phenylalanine or tryptophan ends this CDR3, so it is likely a read error. The chain combines TRBV28 with TRBJ2-7; D may be TRBD2 (7 bases). Trimming removed 5 bases at V and 3 bases at J, with 17 bases between. Germline CDR1 and CDR2: MDHEN and SYDVKM. This CDR3 region has 15 residues. This CDR3 is CASSALGGADYEQYS. The CDR3, as DNA: TGTGCCAGCAGTGCCTTGGGGGGGGCCGACTACGAGCAGTACTCC.

This rearrangement joins TRBV29-1 to TRBJ2-1; 7 nucleotides align to TRBD1. The CDR3 has 13 amino acids. CDR1 is SQVTM, CDR2 ANQGSEA, per germline. V gave up 7 bases and J gave up 6 bases; unmatched junction bases: 9. The CDR3 is CSARRQGTNEQFF. DNA of the CDR3: TGCAGCGCCCGAAGACAGGGTACCAATGAGCAGTTCTTC.

Points on this clonotype: The junction departs from the called germline gene at one end, perhaps through a read error. This sequence joins TRBV29-1 and TRBJ1-2; D unclear. The CDR3 covers 12 residues. Germline loops: CDR1 SQVTM, CDR2 ANQGSEA. The CDR3 is CGVVRWGGGYTF. The CDR3 DNA is TGCGGCGTTGTCCGTTGGGGTGGCGGTTACACCTTC.

As for this clonotype: One end of the junction is discordant with germline, which a read error may explain. The chain joins TRBV11-2 to TRBJ1-2; D is undetermined. Germline V CDR1 and CDR2: SGHAT, FQNNGV. This CDR3 region has 16 residues. In nucleotides, the CDR3 is TGTGCCAGCAGCCCACAAGGCGGGGATTGGAACTATGGCCACACCTTC. It is translated as CASSPQGGDWNYGHTF.

Regarding this clonotype: Sequence at one end of the junction differs from germline and may be a read error. The J gene is TRBJ2-1, the V gene TRBV13; TRBD2 matches 13 bases. Per germline, CDR1 PRHDT and CDR2 FYEKMQ (reference sequence). The CDR3 runs to 16 residues. The CDR3 coding sequence is TGTGCGGGCAGCACCGGGACTAGCGGGGCATACAATGATCAGTTCTTC. Protein sequence: CAGSTGTSGAYNDQFF.